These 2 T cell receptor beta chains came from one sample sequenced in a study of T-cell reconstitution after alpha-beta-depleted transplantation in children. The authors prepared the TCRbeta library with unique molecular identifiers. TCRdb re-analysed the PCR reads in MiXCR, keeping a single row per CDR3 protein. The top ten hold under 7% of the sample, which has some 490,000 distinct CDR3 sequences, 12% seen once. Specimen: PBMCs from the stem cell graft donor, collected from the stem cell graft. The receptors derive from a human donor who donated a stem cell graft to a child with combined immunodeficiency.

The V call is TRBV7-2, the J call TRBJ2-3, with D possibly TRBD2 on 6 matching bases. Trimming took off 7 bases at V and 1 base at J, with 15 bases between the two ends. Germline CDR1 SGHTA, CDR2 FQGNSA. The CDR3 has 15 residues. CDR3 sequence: CASTPDGRGTDTQYF. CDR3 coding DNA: TGTGCCAGCACTCCGGACGGGAGAGGCACAGATACGCAGTATTTT.

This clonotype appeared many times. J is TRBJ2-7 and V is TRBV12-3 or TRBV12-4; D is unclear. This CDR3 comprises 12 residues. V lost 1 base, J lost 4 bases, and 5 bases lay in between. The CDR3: CASSLGKYEQYF. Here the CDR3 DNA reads TGTGCCAGCAGTTTAGGGAAGTACGAGCAGTACTTC.